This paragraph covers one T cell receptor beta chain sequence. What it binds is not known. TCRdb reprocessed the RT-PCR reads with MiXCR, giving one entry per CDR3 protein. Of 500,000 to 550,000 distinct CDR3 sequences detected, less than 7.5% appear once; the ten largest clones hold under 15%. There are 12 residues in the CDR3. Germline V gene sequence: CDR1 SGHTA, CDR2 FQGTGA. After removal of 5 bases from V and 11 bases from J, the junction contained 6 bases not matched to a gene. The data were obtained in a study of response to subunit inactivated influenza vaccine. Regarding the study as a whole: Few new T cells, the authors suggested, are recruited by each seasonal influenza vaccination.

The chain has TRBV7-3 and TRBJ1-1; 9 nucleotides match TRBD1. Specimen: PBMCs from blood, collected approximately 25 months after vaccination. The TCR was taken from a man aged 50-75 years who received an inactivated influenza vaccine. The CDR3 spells CASSKGTGNAFF. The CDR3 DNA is TGTGCCAGCAGCAAAGGGACAGGGAACGCTTTCTTT.